The 10 T cell receptor beta chains below come from one sample, sequenced in a study of shared clonotypes between healthy human individuals. Naive CD8 isolation took CD45RO-negative cells positively selected for CCR7 and excluded terminally differentiated effector memory CD45RA+ cells. Assay used: immunoSEQ multiplex PCR; TCRdb lists only in-frame clones, some missing. The table records 1.5 million to 2.5 million clones, roughly 94% of them present only once. The material sequenced was naive CD8+ T cells sorted from blood. Receptors originate from a man aged 18 to 35 in good health.

The J gene is TRBJ2-1, the V gene TRBV4-2; 11 nucleotides align to TRBD2. The CDR3 spans 16 residues. Germline V CDR1 and CDR2: LGHNA, YNFKEQ. Losses at the gene ends were 1 base for V and 7 bases for J; bases not matched to a gene: 6. The CDR3 nucleotides are TGTGCCAGCAGCCAAGCACTAGCGGGGGAAGCTAATGAGCAGTTCTTC. The encoded protein is CASSQALAGEANEQFF.

The chain combines TRBV27 with TRBJ2-1, with D possibly TRBD2 on 6 matching bases. The V end lost 6 bases, the J end lost 1 base, and 13 bases lay between the germline ends. The CDR3 runs to 15 residues. Germline CDR1 reads MNHEY; CDR2 reads SMNVEV (reference sequence). The CDR3 sequence: CASRIGTASYNEQFF. The CDR3 DNA is TGTGCCAGCAGGATCGGGACTGCGTCCTACAATGAGCAGTTCTTC.

V is TRBV6-5 and J is TRBJ2-1; possibly TRBD1 or TRBD2 for D (5 bases each). The germline V gene has CDR1 MNHEY and CDR2 SVGAGI. V was cut by 0 bases and J by 3 bases, with 9 bases left in between. The CDR3 covers 15 residues. CDR3 sequence: CASSYSTGHYNEQFF. CDR3 nucleotide sequence: TGTGCCAGCAGTTACTCGACGGGGCACTACAATGAGCAGTTCTTC.

The rearrangement joins TRBV9 to TRBJ1-2; 7 bases line up with TRBD1. Trimming took 3 bases from V and 3 from J; bases not matched to a gene: 5. The CDR3 totals 14 residues. The germline gives CDR1 SGDLS, CDR2 YYNGEE. The CDR3 loop is CASSAQGSDYGYTF. CDR3 in DNA: TGTGCCAGCAGCGCACAGGGGAGTGACTATGGCTACACCTTC.

The chain recombines TRBV5-6 with TRBJ1-1; no definite D call. Looked up from germline, CDR1 is SGHDT and CDR2 is YYEEEE. This CDR3 is built from 14 residues. V lost 1 base to trimming and J lost 0 bases, with 7 bases between them. CDR3 protein: CASSLSGMNTEAFF. The CDR3 coding sequence is TGTGCCAGCAGCTTGAGCGGGATGAACACTGAAGCTTTCTTT. The whole variable domain, remainder taken from reference TRBV5-6 and TRBJ1-1, is DAGVTQSPTHLIKTRGQQVTLRCSPKSGHDTVSWYQQALGQGPQFIFQYYEEEERQRGNFPDRFSGHQFPNYSSELNVNALLLGDSALYLCASSLSGMNTEAFFGQGTRLTVV.

The rearrangement uses TRBV2 and TRBJ2-5, with a weak D call TRBD2 (5 bases). From germline, CDR1 is SNHLY and CDR2 FYNNEI. This CDR3 contains 13 residues. The V end lost 10 bases, the J end lost 5 bases, and 17 bases lay between the germline ends. The DNA for the CDR3 is TGTGCCAACTCCCGTGGGTGGAGGGAGACCCAGTACTTC. Its protein product is CANSRGWRETQYF.

This chain uses TRBV19 with TRBJ2-7, with 7 bases lining up with TRBD2. The germline V gene encodes CDR1 LNHDA and CDR2 SQIVND (reference sequence). The CDR3 length is 14 residues. V was pared by 1 base and J by 4 bases, with 4 bases of the junction left unmatched. The DNA for the CDR3 is TGTGCCAGTAGTATAGCAGGGAGGGGTTACGAGCAGTACTTC. It encodes CASSIAGRGYEQYF.

This rearrangement joins TRBV19 to TRBJ1-2; 7 bases agree with TRBD1. This CDR3 contains 14 residues. J gave up 4 bases and V 0 bases, and 2 bases lay outside the gene matches. Per the germline V gene, CDR1 is LNHDA and CDR2 is SQIVND (reference sequence). The CDR3 nucleotides read TGTGCCAGTAGTATAGATCCAGGGGGCTATGGCTACACCTTC. Protein product: CASSIDPGGYGYTF.

This clone was seen just once. This chain joins TRBV5-6 and TRBJ1-1; 9 bases map to TRBD1. Germline lookup yields CDR1 SGHDT and CDR2 YYEEEE. V lost 4 bases to trimming and J lost 6 bases; unmatched junction nucleotides: 4. The CDR3 has 13 residues. This CDR3 reads CASSEGQGSEAFF. The DNA of the CDR3 is TGTGCCAGCAGCGAAGGACAGGGGTCTGAAGCTTTCTTT.

The chain recombines TRBV2 with TRBJ1-1; TRBD1 is a possible D gene (5 bases). Germline loops: CDR1 SNHLY, CDR2 FYNNEI. This CDR3 has 17 residues. V lost 2 bases to trimming and J lost 0 bases, with 16 bases between them. The CDR3: CASSEKGPTLMNTEAFF. The CDR3 DNA reads as TGTGCCAGCAGTGAAAAGGGGCCAACGCTGATGAACACTGAAGCTTTCTTT.